This T cell receptor (beta chain) was obtained from a study of cytomegalovirus exposure and HLA in healthy donors. Study-wide points: The listing of roughly 160 TCR beta chains classed them as cytomegalovirus-associated. In the approximately 120 validation repertoires, a later analysis found that first-cohort TCR clusters tended to co-occur. It was confirmed in vitro that a few of the CMV-associated chains were specific for CMV antigens.

The donors were in the approximately 120-subject validation cohort; that cohort was separate from the roughly 700-subject first cohort. Turning to this clone: Its antigen is undetermined.

Repertoires were generated with immunoSEQ multiplex PCR, while TCRdb's copy carries only in-frame clones and drops some. The sample holds some 100,000 clones, 80% to 90% seen once. The TCR sequence derives from a man in his late teens or twenties in good health and CMV-seropositive. The sequencing sample was made of PBMCs.

CDR3 amino acids: CASSLRPGENSPLHF. For the CDR3, the DNA is TGTGCCAGCAGCTTACGCCCCGGGGAGAATTCACCCCTCCACTTT. This rearrangement joins TRBV7-2 to TRBJ1-6; no definite D call. Trimming took off 2 bases at V and 7 bases at J, with 12 bases between the two ends. This CDR3 spans 15 amino acids. CDR1 is SGHTA, CDR2 FQGNSA, per germline.